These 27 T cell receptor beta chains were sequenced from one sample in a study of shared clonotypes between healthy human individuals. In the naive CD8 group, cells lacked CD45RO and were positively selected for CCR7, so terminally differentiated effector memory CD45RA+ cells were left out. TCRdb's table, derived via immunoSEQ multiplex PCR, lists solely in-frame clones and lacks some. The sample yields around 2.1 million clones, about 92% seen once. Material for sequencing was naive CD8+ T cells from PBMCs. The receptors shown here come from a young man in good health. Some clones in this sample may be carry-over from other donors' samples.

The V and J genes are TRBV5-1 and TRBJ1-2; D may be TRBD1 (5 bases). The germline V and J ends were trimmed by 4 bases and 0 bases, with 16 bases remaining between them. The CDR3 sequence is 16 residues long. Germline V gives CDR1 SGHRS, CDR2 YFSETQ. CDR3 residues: CASSLYWDGSNYGYTF. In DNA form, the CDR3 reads TGCGCCAGCAGCCTATATTGGGACGGATCTAACTATGGCTACACCTTC.

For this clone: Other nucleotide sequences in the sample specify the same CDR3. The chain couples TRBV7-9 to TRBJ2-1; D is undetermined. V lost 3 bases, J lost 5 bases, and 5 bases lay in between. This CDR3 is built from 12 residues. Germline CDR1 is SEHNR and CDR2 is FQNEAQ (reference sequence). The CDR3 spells CASSFLNNEQFF. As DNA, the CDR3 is TGTGCCAGCAGCTTCCTTAACAATGAGCAGTTCTTC. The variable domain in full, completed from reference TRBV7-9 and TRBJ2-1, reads DTGVSQNPRHKITKRGQNVTFRCDPISEHNRLYWYRQTLGQGPEFLTYFQNEAQLEKSRLLSDRFSAERPKGSFSTLEIQRTEQGDSAMYLCASSFLNNEQFFGPGTRLTVL.

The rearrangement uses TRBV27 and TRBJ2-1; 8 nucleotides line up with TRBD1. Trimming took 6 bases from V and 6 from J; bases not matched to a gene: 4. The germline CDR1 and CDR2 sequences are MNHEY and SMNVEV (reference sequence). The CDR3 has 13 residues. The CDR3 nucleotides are TGTGCCAGCAGGCTCGACAGGGGCAATGAGCAGTTCTTC. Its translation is CASRLDRGNEQFF.

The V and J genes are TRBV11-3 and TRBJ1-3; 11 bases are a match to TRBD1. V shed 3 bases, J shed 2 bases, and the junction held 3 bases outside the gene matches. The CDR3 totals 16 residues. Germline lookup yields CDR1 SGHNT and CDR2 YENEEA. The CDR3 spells CASSLGTGGPGNTIYF. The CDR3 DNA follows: TGTGCCAGCAGCTTGGGGACAGGGGGTCCTGGAAACACCATATATTTT.

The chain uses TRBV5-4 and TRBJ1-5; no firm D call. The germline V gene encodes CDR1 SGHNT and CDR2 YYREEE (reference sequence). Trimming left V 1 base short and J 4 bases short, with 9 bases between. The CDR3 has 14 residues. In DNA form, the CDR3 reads TGTGCCAGCAGCTTGTACAGATCAAATCAGCCCCAGCATTTT. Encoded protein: CASSLYRSNQPQHF.

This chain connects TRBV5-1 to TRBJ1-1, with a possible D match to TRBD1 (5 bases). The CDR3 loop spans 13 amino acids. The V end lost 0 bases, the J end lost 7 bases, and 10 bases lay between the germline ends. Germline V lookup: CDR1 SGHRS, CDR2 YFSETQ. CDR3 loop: CASSLDGHLEAFF. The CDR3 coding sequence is TGCGCCAGCAGCTTGGACGGACATCTTGAAGCTTTCTTT.

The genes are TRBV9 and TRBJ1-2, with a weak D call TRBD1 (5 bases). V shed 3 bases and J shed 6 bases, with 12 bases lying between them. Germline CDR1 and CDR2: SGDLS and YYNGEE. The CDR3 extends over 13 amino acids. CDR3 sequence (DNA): TGTGCCAGCAGCGCCGGAGGGGTTAATGGCTACACCTTC. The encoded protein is CASSAGGVNGYTF. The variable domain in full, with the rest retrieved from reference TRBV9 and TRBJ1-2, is DSGVTQTPKHLITATGQRVTLRCSPRSGDLSVYWYQQSLDQGLQFLIQYYNGEERAKGNILERFSAQQFPDLHSELNLSSLELGDSALYFCASSAGGVNGYTFGSGTRLTVV.

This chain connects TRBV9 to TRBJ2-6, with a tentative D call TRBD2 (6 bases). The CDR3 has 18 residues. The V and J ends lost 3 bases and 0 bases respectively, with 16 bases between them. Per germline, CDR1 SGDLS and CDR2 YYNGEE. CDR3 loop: CASSANRDSISGANVLTF. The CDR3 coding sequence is TGTGCCAGCAGCGCAAACCGGGACTCGATCTCTGGGGCCAACGTCCTGACTTTC.

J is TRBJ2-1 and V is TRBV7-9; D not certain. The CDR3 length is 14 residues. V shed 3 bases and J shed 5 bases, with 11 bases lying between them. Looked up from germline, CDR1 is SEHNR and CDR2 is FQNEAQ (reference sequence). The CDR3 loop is CASSLIMVDNEQFF. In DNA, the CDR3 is TGTGCCAGCAGCTTGATAATGGTCGACAATGAGCAGTTCTTC.

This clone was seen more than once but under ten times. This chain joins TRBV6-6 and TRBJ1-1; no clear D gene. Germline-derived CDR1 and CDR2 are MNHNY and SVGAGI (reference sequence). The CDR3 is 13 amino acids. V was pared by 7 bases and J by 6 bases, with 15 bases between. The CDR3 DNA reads TGTGCCAGCAACCCCGATCTGGGCCCTGAAGCTTTCTTT. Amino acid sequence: CASNPDLGPEAFF.

The CDR3 DNA follows: TGTGCCACCAGCAACAGGGGACTGGGTTCTTTGAATGAGCAGTTCTTC. Translated, it gives CATSNRGLGSLNEQFF. This chain joins TRBV15 and TRBJ2-1, with a weak D call TRBD1 (7 bases). The germline V and J ends were trimmed by 4 bases and 7 bases, with 20 bases remaining between them. Germline V lookup: CDR1 LNHNV, CDR2 YYDKDF (reference sequence). The CDR3 extends over 16 amino acids.

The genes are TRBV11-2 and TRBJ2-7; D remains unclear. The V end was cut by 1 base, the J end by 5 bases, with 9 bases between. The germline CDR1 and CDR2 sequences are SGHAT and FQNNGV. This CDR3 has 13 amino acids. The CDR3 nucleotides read TGTGCCAGCAGCTTAGGCCCAATAGACGAGCAGTACTTC. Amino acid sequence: CASSLGPIDEQYF. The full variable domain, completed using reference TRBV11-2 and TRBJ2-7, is EAGVAQSPRYKIIEKRQSVAFWCNPISGHATLYWYQQILGQGPKLLIQFQNNGVVDDSQLPKDRFSAERLKGVDSTLKIQPAKLEDSAVYLCASSLGPIDEQYFGPGTRLTVT.

CDR3 residues: CASRFGGHTEAFF. CDR3 DNA sequence: TGTGCCAGCCGATTTGGGGGGCACACTGAAGCTTTCTTT. The rearrangement joins TRBV5-5 to TRBJ1-1; D might be TRBD1 (6 bases). Germline values: CDR1 SGHKS, CDR2 YYEKEE (reference sequence). The V and J ends lost 7 bases and 3 bases respectively, with 13 bases between them. CDR3 length: 13 amino acids.

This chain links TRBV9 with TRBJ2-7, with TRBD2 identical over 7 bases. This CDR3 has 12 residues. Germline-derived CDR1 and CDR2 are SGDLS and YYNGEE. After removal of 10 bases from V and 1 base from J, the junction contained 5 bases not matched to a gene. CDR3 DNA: TGTGCCTTCGGGGGGAGATCCTACGAGCAGTACTTC. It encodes CAFGGRSYEQYF.

CDR3 amino acids: CASSLYRDTEAFF. As DNA, the CDR3 is TGTGCCAGCAGCTTATACAGGGACACTGAAGCTTTCTTT. The chain couples TRBV7-3 to TRBJ1-1; weak D call: TRBD1 (6 bases). Germline CDR1 and CDR2: SGHTA and FQGTGA. The CDR3 length is 13 residues. Trimming stripped 2 bases from V and 3 bases from J, with 7 bases between. The whole variable domain, filled in from reference TRBV7-3 and TRBJ1-1, reads GAGVSQTPSNKVTEKGKYVELRCDPISGHTALYWYRQSLGQGPEFLIYFQGTGAADDSGLPNDRFFAVRPEGSVSTLKIQRTERGDSAVYLCASSLYRDTEAFFGQGTRLTVV.

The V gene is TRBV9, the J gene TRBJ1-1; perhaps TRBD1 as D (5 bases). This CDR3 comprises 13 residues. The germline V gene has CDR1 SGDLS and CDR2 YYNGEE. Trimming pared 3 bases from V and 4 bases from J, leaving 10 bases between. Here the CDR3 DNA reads TGTGCCAGCAGCGACGGGGGTGGCACTGAAGCTTTCTTT. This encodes CASSDGGGTEAFF.

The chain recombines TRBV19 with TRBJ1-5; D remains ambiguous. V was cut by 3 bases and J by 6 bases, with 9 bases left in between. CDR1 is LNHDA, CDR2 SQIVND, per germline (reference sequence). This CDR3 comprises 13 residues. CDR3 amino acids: CASSIYEGQPQHF. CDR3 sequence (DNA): TGTGCCAGTAGTATTTATGAAGGTCAGCCCCAGCATTTT.

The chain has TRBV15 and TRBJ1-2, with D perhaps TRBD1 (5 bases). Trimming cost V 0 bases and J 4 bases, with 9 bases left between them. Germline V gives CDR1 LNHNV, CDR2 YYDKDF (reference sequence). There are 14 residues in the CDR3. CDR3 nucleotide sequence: TGTGCCACCAGCAGAGAAGCCGGGGGCTATGGCTACACCTTC. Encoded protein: CATSREAGGYGYTF.

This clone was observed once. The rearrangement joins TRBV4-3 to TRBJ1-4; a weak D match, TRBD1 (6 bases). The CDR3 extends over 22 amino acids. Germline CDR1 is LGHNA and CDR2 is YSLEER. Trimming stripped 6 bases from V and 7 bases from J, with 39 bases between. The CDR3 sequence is CASRQRFTAMPHLGGQSEKLFF. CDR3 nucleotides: TGCGCCAGCAGGCAAAGGTTTACGGCAATGCCTCACCTCGGGGGGCAGAGTGAAAAACTGTTTTTT.

The DNA for the CDR3 is TGTGCCAGCAGCACCAGGACTAGCGGGAGGGTCTACAATGAGCAGTTCTTC. Residues: CASSTRTSGRVYNEQFF. This rearrangement joins TRBV7-8 to TRBJ2-1; 15 bases map to TRBD2. Germline lookup yields CDR1 SGHVS and CDR2 FQNEAQ. V shed 5 bases, J shed 3 bases, and the junction held 5 bases outside the gene matches. This CDR3 comprises 17 residues.

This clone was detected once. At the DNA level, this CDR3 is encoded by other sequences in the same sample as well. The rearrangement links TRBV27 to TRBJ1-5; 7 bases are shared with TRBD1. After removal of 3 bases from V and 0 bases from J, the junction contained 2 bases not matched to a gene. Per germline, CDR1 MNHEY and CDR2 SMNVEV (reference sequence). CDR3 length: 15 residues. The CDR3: CASSLTGYSNQPQHF. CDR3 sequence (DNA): TGTGCCAGCAGTTTGACAGGGTATAGCAATCAGCCCCAGCATTTT.

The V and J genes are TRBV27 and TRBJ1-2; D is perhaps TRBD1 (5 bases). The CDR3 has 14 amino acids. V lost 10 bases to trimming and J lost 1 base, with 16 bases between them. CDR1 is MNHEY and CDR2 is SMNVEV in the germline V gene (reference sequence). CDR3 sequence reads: CATRPGPRNYGYTF. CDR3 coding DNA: TGTGCCACTCGACCGGGGCCGCGTAACTATGGCTACACCTTC.

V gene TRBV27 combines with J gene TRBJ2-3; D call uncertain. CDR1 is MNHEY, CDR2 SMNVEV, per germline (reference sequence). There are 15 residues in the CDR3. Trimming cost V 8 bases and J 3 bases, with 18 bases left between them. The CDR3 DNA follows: TGTGCCAGCCGCACCGCGGTGGAAGGGACAGATACGCAGTATTTT. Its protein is CASRTAVEGTDTQYF.

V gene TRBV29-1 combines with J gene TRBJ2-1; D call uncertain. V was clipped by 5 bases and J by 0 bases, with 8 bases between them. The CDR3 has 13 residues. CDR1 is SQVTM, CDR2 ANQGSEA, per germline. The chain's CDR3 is CSVLLISYNEQFF. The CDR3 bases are TGCAGCGTTCTCCTTATCTCCTACAATGAGCAGTTCTTC.

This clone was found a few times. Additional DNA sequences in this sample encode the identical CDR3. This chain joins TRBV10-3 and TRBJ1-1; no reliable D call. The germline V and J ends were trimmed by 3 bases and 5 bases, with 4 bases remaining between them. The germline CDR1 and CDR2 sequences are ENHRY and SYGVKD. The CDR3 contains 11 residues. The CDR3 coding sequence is TGTGCCATCAGTGATTTGACTGAAGCTTTCTTT. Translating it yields CAISDLTEAFF.

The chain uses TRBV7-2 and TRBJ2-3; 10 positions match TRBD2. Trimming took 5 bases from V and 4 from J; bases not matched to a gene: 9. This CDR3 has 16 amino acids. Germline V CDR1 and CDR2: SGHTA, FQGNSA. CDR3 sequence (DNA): TGTGCCAGCAGCGCCCAACCCGGGACTAGCGCAGATACGCAGTATTTT. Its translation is CASSAQPGTSADTQYF.

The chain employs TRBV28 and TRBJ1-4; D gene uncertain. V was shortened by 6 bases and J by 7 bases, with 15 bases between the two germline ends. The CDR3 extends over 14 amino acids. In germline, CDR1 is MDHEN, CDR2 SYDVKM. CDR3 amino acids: CASRSGSPIEKLFF. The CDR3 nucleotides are TGTGCCAGCAGATCCGGGAGCCCTATTGAAAAACTGTTTTTT. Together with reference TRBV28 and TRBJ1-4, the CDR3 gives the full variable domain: DVKVTQSSRYLVKRTGEKVFLECVQDMDHENMFWYRQDPGLGLRLIYFSYDVKMKEKGDIPEGYSVSREKKERFSLILESASTNQTSMYLCASRSGSPIEKLFFGSGTQLSVL.